This T cell receptor beta chain derives from a study of blood T cell repertoires in COVID-19. For the study at large: T cells, B-cell-depleted T cells, or PBMCs provided the cDNA or gDNA that served as material.

Using immunoSEQ multiplex PCR, the repertoire was profiled, and TCRdb retains in-frame clones only, with some absent. The top ten clones hold around 9.8% of a sample with 45,000 to 50,000 clones, less than 90% of them seen once. This TCR derives from a human donor in a cohort sampled during active COVID-19. Specimen: peripheral blood.

CDR3: CASSSGGAVQDTQYF. The CDR3 DNA follows: TGCGCCAGCAGCAGCGGGGGGGCAGTTCAAGATACGCAGTATTTT. The chain employs TRBV5-1 and TRBJ2-3; 10 bases are shared with TRBD2. The CDR3 has 15 amino acids. Germline V gene data show CDR1 as SGHRS and CDR2 as YFSETQ. V was clipped by 4 bases and J by 5 bases; unmatched bases: 7.